This T cell receptor (beta chain) was found in a study of blood T cells in healthy people across ages. PBMCs, at least 7 million per sample, were isolated. Trimming removed 4 bases from V and 10 bases from J, with 11 bases in between. CDR1 is SGHTA, CDR2 FQGNSA, per germline. The CDR3 consists of 13 residues. With a J-beta primer mix and a sample-barcoded 5' primer, a second PCR ran about 7 to 12 cycles. The template-switch adaptor was a 5' adaptor with 12 random nucleotides. It tagged each cDNA molecule. TCRdb used MiXCR to reprocess the 5' RACE reads, holding one entry per CDR3 protein. The sample carries roughly 730,000 distinct CDR3 sequences, roughly 56% recorded once. Remarks on this clonotype: Its antigen is undetermined.

Study-level points and caveats: Any conclusive comparison of naive versus antigen-experienced cells was prevented by using unsorted PBMCs.

The sequencing input was blood. The chain employs TRBV7-2 and TRBJ1-6; no firm D call. This receptor was taken from a man between 40 and 49 years old in good health. CDR3 sequence: CASSSMFGSPLHF. The CDR3 nucleotides are TGTGCCAGCAGCTCAATGTTCGGGTCACCCCTCCACTTT.